Detailed here is one TCR beta chain. The sample comes from a study of cytomegalovirus exposure and HLA in healthy donors. Germline values: CDR1 SGHRS, CDR2 YFSETQ. V lost 1 base, J lost 5 bases, and 12 bases lay in between. The CDR3 has 14 residues. With 60 Vbeta and 13 Jbeta primers, the PCR was carried out. TCRdb keeps only in-frame clones here, not all; method: immunoSEQ multiplex PCR. Among roughly 120,000 clones listed, roughly 82% were seen once. The sequencing sample was made of PBMCs. This receptor was taken from a woman aged 18 to 35 in good health and CMV-seropositive. The J gene is TRBJ1-1, the V gene TRBV5-1; D is possibly TRBD1 (6 bases). CDR3 in amino acids: CASSLLGAGTEAFF. Here the CDR3 DNA reads TGCGCCAGCAGCTTGTTGGGGGCTGGTACTGAAGCTTTCTTT. Full variable domain (rest looked up from reference TRBV5-1 and TRBJ1-1): KAGVTQTPRYLIKTRGQQVTLSCSPISGHRSVSWYQQTPGQGLQFLFEYFSETQRNKGNFPGRFSGRQFSNSRSEMNVSTLELGDSALYLCASSLLGAGTEAFFGQGTRLTVV.